A few counts support the clone carrying this TCR beta chain. Its antigen remains unidentified. Expressed TCRB transcripts were sequenced after all isolated RNA was converted to cDNA. TCRdb's copy holds only in-frame clones and misses some; the assay was immunoSEQ multiplex PCR. The profile covers hundreds of thousands of clones, with 14% appearing a single time and under 8.5% taken by the ten largest. This entry is derived from a study of beta chain features in type 1 diabetes. Overall study results and limits: Moderately but significantly shorter TCRB CDR3s were found in Type 1 diabetes patients in all four CD4+ subsets. Patients with type 1 diabetes showed fewer VDJ junction insertions and more deletions.

Germline CDR1 MNHEY, CDR2 SVGAGI. V dropped 5 bases and J dropped 5 bases, with 10 bases sitting between them. This CDR3 is 14 amino acids long. The sample consisted of central memory CD4+ T cells from blood. This clonotype was sampled from a man younger than 40 in good health. The chain recombines TRBV6-5 with TRBJ2-6, with unresolved D. For the CDR3, the DNA is TGTGCCAGCAGTACGCCCTCCCGGGCCAACGTCCTGACTTTC. As protein: CASSTPSRANVLTF.